These 32 T cell receptor beta chains originate from one sample sequenced in a study of response to subunit inactivated influenza vaccine. TCRdb re-derived calls from the RT-PCR reads in MiXCR, one entry per CDR3 protein. The sample lists about 190,000 distinct CDR3 sequences, 13% to 15% occurring once. Specimen: CD8+ T cells sorted from PBMCs, collected less than 6 days after vaccination. The receptors come from a man aged 50 to 60 who received an inactivated influenza vaccine.

In this sample, this clonotype turned up many times. This sequence joins TRBV29-1 and TRBJ1-1; no reliable D call. This CDR3 contains 13 residues. Germline CDR1 is SQVTM and CDR2 is ANQGSEA. Trimming left V 2 bases short and J 3 bases short, with 10 bases between. The chain's CDR3 is CSVESDWDTEAFF. DNA for the CDR3: TGCAGCGTTGAATCTGACTGGGACACTGAAGCTTTCTTT.

This clonotype has more than one count but fewer than ten. The rearrangement links TRBV29-1 to TRBJ2-1; 7 bases match TRBD2. Trimming at V came to 5 bases and at J to 0 bases, leaving 4 bases not matched to a gene. CDR3 length: 14 residues. Germline CDR1 is SQVTM and CDR2 is ANQGSEA. The CDR3 DNA is TGCAGCGTTAGAGCGGGGTCCTCCTACAATGAGCAGTTCTTC. This encodes CSVRAGSSYNEQFF.

This sequence joins TRBV5-6 and TRBJ2-2; 8 nucleotides match TRBD1. The ends lost 3 bases at V and 6 bases at J; junction bases unmatched: 4. CDR1 is SGHDT and CDR2 is YYEEEE in the germline V gene. The CDR3 spans 14 residues. CDR3 sequence reads: CASSWTGTAGELFF. For the CDR3, the DNA is TGTGCCAGCAGCTGGACAGGGACGGCCGGGGAGCTGTTTTTT.

This clonotype showed up many times. The V call is TRBV28, the J call TRBJ1-4; D call uncertain. Germline CDR1 is MDHEN and CDR2 is SYDVKM. The germline V and J ends were trimmed by 6 bases and 0 bases, with 17 bases remaining between them. The CDR3 loop spans 17 amino acids. The CDR3 nucleotides read TGTGCCAGCAGCGAATTCGACCGTTCCTCAACTAATGAAAAACTGTTTTTT. Translated: CASSEFDRSSTNEKLFF.

This clonotype appeared many times. V is TRBV11-2 and J is TRBJ2-1; 7 bases fit TRBD2. Germline trimming cut 2 bases from V and 3 bases from J; bases unmatched to any gene: 16. Per the germline V gene, CDR1 is SGHAT and CDR2 is FQNNGV. The CDR3 sequence is 19 residues long. CDR3 sequence: CASSLFGAGVRGDYNEQFF. CDR3 DNA: TGTGCCAGCAGCTTATTTGGGGCGGGAGTGAGGGGAGACTACAATGAGCAGTTCTTC.

There are many counts of this clonotype. The gene calls are TRBV7-8 and TRBJ2-3; D remains unclear. The CDR3 extends over 14 amino acids. V gave up 2 bases and J gave up 1 base, with 7 bases separating them. Looked up from germline, CDR1 is SGHVS and CDR2 is FQNEAQ. CDR3 in amino acids: CASSLTGGTDTQYF. The CDR3 nucleotides are TGTGCCAGCAGCTTAACTGGGGGCACAGATACGCAGTATTTT.

This clonotype has ten or more counts. The CDR3 region has the DNA TGTGCCAGCCAAAAGACAGGAGCGTCCTTAGGGCAGTACTTC. This codes for CASQKTGASLGQYF. J is TRBJ2-7 and V is TRBV28, with D tentatively TRBD1 (6 bases). V was trimmed by 8 bases and J by 9 bases, leaving 23 bases between them. The CDR3 covers 14 residues. The V gene's germline CDR1 is MDHEN and CDR2 SYDVKM.

This clonotype was seen ten or more times. The CDR3 spells CASSSHPGLIPETQYF. In nucleotides, the CDR3 is TGTGCCAGCAGTTCCCATCCAGGTTTAATTCCAGAGACCCAGTACTTC. The genes are TRBV12-3 or TRBV12-4 and TRBJ2-5; D remains ambiguous. The V gene lost 4 bases and the J gene lost 4 bases, with 19 bases spanning the gap. The CDR3 spans 16 residues.

The table lists this clonotype with a few counts. This chain connects TRBV7-9 to TRBJ2-3; D is possibly TRBD1 (6 bases). The V gene's germline CDR1 is SEHNR and CDR2 FQNEAQ (reference sequence). The CDR3 is 16 residues long. With 2 bases removed from V and 4 bases from J, the gap between germline ends came to 16 bases. This chain's CDR3 is CASSLRGTGHADTQYF. Here the CDR3 DNA reads TGTGCCAGCAGCTTAAGGGGAACAGGGCACGCAGATACGCAGTATTTT.

J is TRBJ2-2 and V is TRBV11-1; 7 bases fit TRBD1. The CDR3 sequence is 18 residues long. Germline values: CDR1 SGHAT, CDR2 FQDESV (reference sequence). V was clipped by 5 bases and J by 0 bases; unmatched bases: 12. As DNA, the CDR3 is TGTGCCAGCAGCCCTCGGGACAGACCTTCCCCGAACACCGGGGAGCTGTTTTTT. This encodes CASSPRDRPSPNTGELFF.

This chain links TRBV20-1 with TRBJ2-7; D unresolved. The V gene lost 3 bases and the J gene lost 2 bases, with 11 bases spanning the gap. This CDR3 is built from 13 residues. The germline CDR1 and CDR2 sequences are DFQATT and SNEGSKA (reference sequence). CDR3 sequence reads: CSARTELAYEQYF. The CDR3, as DNA: TGCAGTGCTAGGACGGAGCTAGCCTACGAGCAGTACTTC.

A word on this clonotype: Relative to the germline gene, one junction end is altered; a read error may explain this. V usage is TRBV9 and J usage is TRBJ2-3; 8 bases map to TRBD2. Germline CDR1 SGDLS, CDR2 YYNGEE. This CDR3 contains 15 residues. The CDR3 loop is CASSKTLGGGGPLAF. CDR3 bases: TGTGCCAGCAGCAAAACATTAGGAGGCGGGGGGCCTCTAGCCTTT.

V is TRBV29-1 and J is TRBJ2-3; the match to TRBD1 covers 11 bases. CDR1 and CDR2 from the germline V gene are SQVTM and ANQGSEA. This CDR3 region has 17 residues. V dropped 4 bases and J dropped 1; count of bases not matched to a gene: 10. The CDR3 loop reads CSVVGTGGVIGTDTQYF. DNA of the CDR3: TGCAGCGTTGTGGGGACAGGGGGTGTGATTGGCACAGATACGCAGTATTTT.

The table lists this clonotype with many counts. The chain recombines TRBV7-6 with TRBJ1-1; 7 nucleotides align to TRBD1. The V segment lost 5 bases and the J segment 1 base; nucleotides outside the gene matches: 4. Germline lookup yields CDR1 SGHVS and CDR2 FNYEAQ. The CDR3 runs to 14 residues. The chain's CDR3 is CASSRGQTNTEAFF. The CDR3 nucleotides read TGTGCCAGCAGCCGGGGACAGACGAACACTGAAGCTTTCTTT. The full variable domain, completed using reference TRBV7-6 and TRBJ1-1, is GAGVSQSPRYKVTKRGQDVALRCDPISGHVSLYWYRQALGQGPEFLTYFNYEAQQDKSGLPNDRFSAERPEGSISTLTIQRTEQRDSAMYRCASSRGQTNTEAFFGQGTRLTVV.

Ten or more counts support this clonotype. The chain uses TRBV7-9 and TRBJ2-5; either TRBD1 or TRBD2 may fit D (5 bases each). This CDR3 spans 14 amino acids. Germline lookup yields CDR1 SEHNR and CDR2 FQNEAQ (reference sequence). Between the trimmed V and J ends, which lost 8 bases and 1 base, there was a span of 14 bases. CDR3 bases: TGTGCCAGCGGGGACCGACGGGTCCAAGAGACCCAGTACTTC. Translating it yields CASGDRRVQETQYF.

There are many counts of this clonotype. The genes are TRBV4-2 and TRBJ2-2; the D call may be TRBD1 or TRBD2 (6 bases each). The CDR3 runs to 15 residues. The germline V gene has CDR1 LGHNA and CDR2 YNFKEQ. Trimming took 3 bases from V and 6 from J, leaving 14 bases between them. This CDR3 reads CASSQRGDLSGELFF. The CDR3 DNA follows: TGTGCCAGCAGCCAGAGGGGGGACTTGTCCGGGGAGCTGTTTTTT.

This clonotype turned up a few times. This chain links TRBV3-1 with TRBJ2-1; TRBD1 matches 7 bases. V lost 4 bases and J lost 6; bases outside the gene matches: 6. CDR1 LGHDT and CDR2 YNNKEL come from the germline V gene (reference sequence). There are 14 residues in the CDR3. The CDR3 region is CASSPNSGGNEQFF. Here the CDR3 DNA reads TGTGCCAGCAGCCCAAATTCAGGGGGCAATGAGCAGTTCTTC.

The chain employs TRBV12-3 or TRBV12-4 and TRBJ1-1; TRBD1 aligns across 8 bases. Trimming at V came to 4 bases and at J to 1 base, leaving 5 bases not matched to a gene. The CDR3 runs 15 residues. CDR3 residues: CASSSPGTGNTEAFF. The CDR3, as DNA: TGTGCCAGCAGTTCCCCCGGGACAGGGAACACTGAAGCTTTCTTT.

In this sample, this clonotype turned up a few times. The rearrangement uses TRBV20-1 and TRBJ2-1, with a possible D match to TRBD2 (6 bases). V was shortened by 6 bases and J by 6 bases, with 18 bases between the two germline ends. Germline CDR1 and CDR2: DFQATT and SNEGSKA (reference sequence). The CDR3 is 14 residues long. The CDR3 is CSAPLGGVTNEQFF. The DNA of the CDR3 is TGCAGTGCCCCCCTCGGCGGGGTGACCAATGAGCAGTTCTTC.

V gene TRBV6-5 combines with J gene TRBJ1-4; tentative D call: TRBD1 (5 bases). The V and J ends lost 4 bases and 0 bases respectively, with 9 bases between them. Germline lookup yields CDR1 MNHEY and CDR2 SVGAGI. The CDR3 covers 15 residues. For the CDR3, the DNA is TGTGCCAGCAGTTTGACAGCTTCAACTAATGAAAAACTGTTTTTT. Protein sequence: CASSLTASTNEKLFF.

The table lists this clonotype with a few counts. The chain combines TRBV20-1 with TRBJ2-1; 16 bases agree with TRBD2. This CDR3 comprises 16 residues. CDR1 is DFQATT, CDR2 SNEGSKA, per germline (reference sequence). J lost 9 bases, V lost 4 bases, and 9 bases had no gene match. The CDR3: CSATGTSGRALGEQFF. Written as DNA, the CDR3 is TGCAGTGCTACCGGGACTAGCGGGAGGGCTCTTGGTGAGCAGTTCTTC.

The V gene is TRBV20-1, the J gene TRBJ2-2, with 9 bases identical to TRBD1. There are 15 residues in the CDR3. Germline lookup yields CDR1 DFQATT and CDR2 SNEGSKA (reference sequence). Trimming took 2 bases from V and 5 from J; bases not matched to a gene: 6. CDR3 DNA: TGCAGTGCTAGATGGGACAGGGTCGGGACCGGGGAGCTGTTTTTT. Protein sequence: CSARWDRVGTGELFF.

This clonotype came up a few times. The rearrangement links TRBV7-6 to TRBJ1-1, with unresolved D. V shed 5 bases and J shed 1 base, with 8 bases lying between them. CDR1 and CDR2 (germline): SGHVS, FNYEAQ. This CDR3 is built from 13 residues. The CDR3 protein is CASSPPQNTEAFF. The CDR3 bases are TGTGCCAGCAGCCCCCCTCAGAACACTGAAGCTTTCTTT.

The chain recombines TRBV24-1 with TRBJ2-1; D is unresolved. Trimming removed 0 bases at V and 0 bases at J, with 8 bases between. The CDR3 totals 16 residues. Germline V gene data show CDR1 as KGHDR and CDR2 as SFDVKD. The chain's CDR3 is CATSDLGSSSYNEQFF. Here the CDR3 DNA reads TGTGCCACCAGTGATTTGGGCTCGAGCTCCTACAATGAGCAGTTCTTC.

This chain connects TRBV5-6 to TRBJ2-2, with D maybe TRBD1 (5 bases). Germline CDR1 reads SGHDT; CDR2 reads YYEEEE. The V end lost 2 bases, the J end lost 4 bases, and 18 bases lay between the germline ends. The CDR3 totals 17 residues. The DNA for the CDR3 is TGTGCCAGCAGCTTCGGCCGGCAGGGCTTGGTCACCGGGGAGCTGTTTTTT. Translated, it gives CASSFGRQGLVTGELFF.

This clonotype was seen more than once but under ten times. The J gene is TRBJ2-7, the V gene TRBV28; 8 bases are a match to TRBD1. V shed 10 bases, J shed 7 bases, and the junction held 9 bases outside the gene matches. The germline V gene encodes CDR1 MDHEN and CDR2 SYDVKM. The length of the CDR3 is 12 residues. The DNA of the CDR3 is TGTGCCACCGACAGGGGAGAAAGGGAGCAGTACTTC. Its translation is CATDRGEREQYF.

This clonotype was detected many times. The chain combines TRBV29-1 with TRBJ2-7; weak D call: TRBD1 (5 bases). Germline V gives CDR1 SQVTM, CDR2 ANQGSEA. Trimming removed 1 base from V and 3 bases from J, with 10 bases in between. This CDR3 spans 13 amino acids. DNA of the CDR3: TGCAGCGTTGAAGCAGGGAACAGCTACGAGCAGTACTTC. Translated, it gives CSVEAGNSYEQYF.

The J gene is TRBJ2-5, the V gene TRBV20-1, with D unclear. V shed 0 bases and J shed 5 bases, with 10 bases lying between them. Per the germline V gene, CDR1 is DFQATT and CDR2 is SNEGSKA (reference sequence). This CDR3 region has 13 residues. The CDR3 loop is CSARDFGRETQYF. The CDR3, as DNA: TGCAGTGCTAGAGATTTCGGCAGGGAGACCCAGTACTTC.

This clonotype was counted a few times. The chain links TRBV28 to TRBJ2-3; perhaps TRBD2 as D (6 bases). Trimming cost V 3 bases and J 2 bases, with 12 bases left between them. The CDR3 runs 15 residues. Per the germline V gene, CDR1 is MDHEN and CDR2 is SYDVKM. In DNA, the CDR3 is TGTGCCAGCAGTTTTTTTAGCGGCGCCACAGATACGCAGTATTTT. Translation: CASSFFSGATDTQYF.

The V call is TRBV10-3, the J call TRBJ2-7; D remains unclear. Germline V gene data show CDR1 as ENHRY and CDR2 as SYGVKD. The germline V and J ends were trimmed by 4 bases and 2 bases, with 9 bases remaining between them. The CDR3 covers 13 residues. The CDR3: CAISGPEAYEQYF. CDR3 in DNA: TGTGCCATCAGTGGCCCGGAAGCCTACGAGCAGTACTTC.

This clonotype was recorded many times. The chain joins TRBV12-3 or TRBV12-4 to TRBJ2-4, with D possibly being TRBD2 (5 bases). Trimming shortened V by 7 bases and J by 6 bases, and 10 bases separated the two germline ends. This CDR3 region has 12 residues. The DNA of the CDR3 is TGTGCCAGCAAGGACTCCGGAAACATTCAGTACTTC. It encodes CASKDSGNIQYF.

This chain links TRBV6-5 with TRBJ2-1; D is uncertain. This CDR3 region has 12 residues. Germline V gene data show CDR1 as MNHEY and CDR2 as SVGAGI. V shed 7 bases and J shed 5 bases, with 9 bases lying between them. The CDR3 sequence is CASNDGNNEQFF. The DNA of the CDR3 is TGTGCCAGCAACGACGGAAACAATGAGCAGTTCTTC.